This TCR beta chain was sequenced in a study of blood T cell repertoires in COVID-19. Study information: The United States, Italy and Spain supplied acute and convalescent COVID-19 samples. T cells, B-cell-depleted T cells, or PBMCs supplied cDNA or gDNA.

Under the authors' procedure: Reference gene primer amplification yielded estimated nucleated cell counts. TCRdb keeps only in-frame clones here, not all; method: immunoSEQ multiplex PCR. Clone size and V and J calls were adopted from that table, with D and trimming inferred from the DNA. The data show 150,000 to 200,000 clones, 80% to 90% seen once. The CDR3 extends over 15 amino acids. Germline V gene lookup returns CDR1 LGHDT and CDR2 YNNKEL (reference sequence). Trimming removed 1 base from V and 5 bases from J, with 14 bases in between. The sequenced sample consisted of peripheral blood. The chain joins TRBV3-1 (or the pseudogene TRBV3-2) to TRBJ1-1, with unresolved D. This TCR was sampled from a man between 18 and 35 years old who had recovered from COVID-19. In nucleotides, the CDR3 is TGTGCCAGCAGCCAAGGTAGAGTTCTTTGGACTGAAGCTTTCTTT. It encodes CASSQGRVLWTEAFF.